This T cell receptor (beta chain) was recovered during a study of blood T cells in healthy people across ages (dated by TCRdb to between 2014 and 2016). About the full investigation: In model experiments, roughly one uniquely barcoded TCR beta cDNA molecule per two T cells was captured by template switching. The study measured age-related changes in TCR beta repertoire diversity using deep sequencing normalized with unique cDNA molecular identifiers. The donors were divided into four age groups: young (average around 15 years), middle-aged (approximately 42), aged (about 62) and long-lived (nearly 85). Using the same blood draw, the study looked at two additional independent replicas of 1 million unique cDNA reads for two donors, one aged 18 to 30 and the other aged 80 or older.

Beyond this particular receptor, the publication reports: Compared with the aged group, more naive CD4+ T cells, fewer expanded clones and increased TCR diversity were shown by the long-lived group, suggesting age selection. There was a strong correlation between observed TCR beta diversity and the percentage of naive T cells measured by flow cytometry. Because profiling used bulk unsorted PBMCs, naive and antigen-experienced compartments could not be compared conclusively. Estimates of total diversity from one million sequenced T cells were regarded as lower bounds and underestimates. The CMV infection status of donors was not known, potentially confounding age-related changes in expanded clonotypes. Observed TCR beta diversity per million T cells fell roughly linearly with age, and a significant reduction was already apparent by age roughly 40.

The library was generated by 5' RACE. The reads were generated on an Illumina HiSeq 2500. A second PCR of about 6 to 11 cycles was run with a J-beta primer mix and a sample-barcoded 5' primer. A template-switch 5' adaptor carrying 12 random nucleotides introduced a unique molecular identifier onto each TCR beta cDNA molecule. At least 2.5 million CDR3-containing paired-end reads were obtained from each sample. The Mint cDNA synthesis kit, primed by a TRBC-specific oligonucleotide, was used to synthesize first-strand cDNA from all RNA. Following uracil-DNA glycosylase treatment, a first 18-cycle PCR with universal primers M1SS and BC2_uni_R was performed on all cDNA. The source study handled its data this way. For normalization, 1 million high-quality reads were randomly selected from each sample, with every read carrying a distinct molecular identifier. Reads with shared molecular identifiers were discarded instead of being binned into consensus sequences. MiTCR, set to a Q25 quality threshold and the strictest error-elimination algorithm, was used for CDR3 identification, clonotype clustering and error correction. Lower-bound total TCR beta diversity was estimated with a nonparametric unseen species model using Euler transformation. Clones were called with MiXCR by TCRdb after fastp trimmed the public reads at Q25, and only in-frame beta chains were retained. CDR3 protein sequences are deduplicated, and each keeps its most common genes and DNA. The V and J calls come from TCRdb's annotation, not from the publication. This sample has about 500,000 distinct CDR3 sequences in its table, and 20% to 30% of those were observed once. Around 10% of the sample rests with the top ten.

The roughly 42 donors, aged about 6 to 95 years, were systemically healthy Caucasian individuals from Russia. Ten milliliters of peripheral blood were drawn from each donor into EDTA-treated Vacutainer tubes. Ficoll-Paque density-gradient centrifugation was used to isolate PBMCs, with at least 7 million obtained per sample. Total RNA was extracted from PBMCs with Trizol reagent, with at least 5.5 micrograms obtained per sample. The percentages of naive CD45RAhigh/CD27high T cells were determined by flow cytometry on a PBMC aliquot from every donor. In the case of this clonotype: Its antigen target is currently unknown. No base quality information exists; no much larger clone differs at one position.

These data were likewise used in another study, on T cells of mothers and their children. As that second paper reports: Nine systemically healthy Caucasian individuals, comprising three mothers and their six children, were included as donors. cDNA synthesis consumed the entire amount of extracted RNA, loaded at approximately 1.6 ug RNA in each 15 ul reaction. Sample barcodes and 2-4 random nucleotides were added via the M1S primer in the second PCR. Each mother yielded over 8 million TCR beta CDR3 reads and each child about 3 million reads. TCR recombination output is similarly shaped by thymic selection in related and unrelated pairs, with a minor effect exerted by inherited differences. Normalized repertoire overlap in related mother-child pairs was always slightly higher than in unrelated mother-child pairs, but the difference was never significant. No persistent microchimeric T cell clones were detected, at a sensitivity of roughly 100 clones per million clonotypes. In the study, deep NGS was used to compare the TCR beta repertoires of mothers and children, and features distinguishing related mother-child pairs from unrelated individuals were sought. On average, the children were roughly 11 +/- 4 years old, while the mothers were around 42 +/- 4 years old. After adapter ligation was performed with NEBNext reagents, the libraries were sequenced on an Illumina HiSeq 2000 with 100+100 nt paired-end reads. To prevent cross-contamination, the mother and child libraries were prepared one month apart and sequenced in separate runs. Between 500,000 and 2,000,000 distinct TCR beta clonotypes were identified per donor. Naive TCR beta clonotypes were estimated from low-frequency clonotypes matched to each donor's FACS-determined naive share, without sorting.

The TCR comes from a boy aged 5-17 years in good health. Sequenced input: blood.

The sequenced DNA: TGTGCCAGCAGTTTAGGAGGACCATCGGCAGAAAAACTGTTTTTT. Its coded protein is CASSLGGPSAEKLFF. The rearrangement joined TRBV12-3 or TRBV12-4 to TRBJ1-4; the D segment cannot be called with confidence. Trimming costs V 1 base and J 8 bases, and their ends lie 14 bases apart. Including the terminal cysteine and phenylalanine, the CDR3 comprises 15 residues. Solely the CDR3 DNA is kept, with 45 bases framed from the first base.